This T cell receptor beta chain came from a study of T cell changes during pregnancy in multiple sclerosis. Method: immunoSEQ multiplex PCR; TCRdb's copy keeps in-frame clones and lacks some. The sample holds fewer than 85,000 clones, about nine tenths seen once. The CDR3 is 15 residues long. Trimming shortened V by 3 bases and J by 2 bases, and 14 bases separated the two germline ends. Germline V lookup: CDR1 SGHNT, CDR2 YYREEE (reference sequence). The TCR sequence derives from a female donor with multiple sclerosis, enrolled in a pregnancy study. V usage is TRBV5-4 and J usage is TRBJ1-2, with a weak D call TRBD1 (5 bases). The starting material was peripheral blood, obtained before pregnancy. CDR3 amino acids: CASSSPSDTNYGYTF. The CDR3 DNA is TGTGCCAGCAGCTCCCCGTCGGACACGAACTATGGCTACACCTTC.